This T cell receptor (beta chain) was sequenced during a study of T cells in Graves' hyperthyroidism and ophthalmopathy. General study results and limits: Blood samples included most of the expanded thyroid clonotypes exceeding 0.001. Through a model of 13 V-J features, ophthalmopathy was separated from stable hyperthyroidism.

Comments on this clonotype: Its antigen is still unknown.

Germline CDR1 is ENHRY and CDR2 is SYGVKD. The CDR3 extends over 11 amino acids. V dropped 3 bases and J dropped 8 bases, with 7 bases sitting between them. Amplified TCR beta CDR3 regions came from RNA transcripts. HTBI primers were the set used in a first-round RT-PCR of the TCR CDR3. Via MiXCR, TCRdb re-called the multiplex PCR reads, giving one row per CDR3 protein. This table has around 660,000 distinct CDR3 sequences, 45% appearing once. This receptor was taken from an adult man with Graves' disease, either hyperthyroidism or ophthalmopathy (not recorded which). Sequencing was carried out using peripheral blood or thyroid tissue (not recorded which). This rearrangement joins TRBV10-3 to TRBJ1-1, with D unclear. CDR3 in DNA: TGTGCCATCAGTGATGGGAGCGAAGCTTTCTTT. The encoded protein is CAISDGSEAFF.